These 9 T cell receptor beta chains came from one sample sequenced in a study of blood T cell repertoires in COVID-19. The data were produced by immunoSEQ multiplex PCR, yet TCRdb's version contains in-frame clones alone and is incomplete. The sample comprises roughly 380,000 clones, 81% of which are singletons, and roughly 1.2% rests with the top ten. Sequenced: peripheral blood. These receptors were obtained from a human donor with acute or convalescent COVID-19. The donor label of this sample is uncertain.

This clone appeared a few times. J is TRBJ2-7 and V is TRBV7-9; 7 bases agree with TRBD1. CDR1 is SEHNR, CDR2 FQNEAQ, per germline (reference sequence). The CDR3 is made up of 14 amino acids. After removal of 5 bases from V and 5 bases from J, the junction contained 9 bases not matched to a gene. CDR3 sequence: CASSPGQLPNEQYF. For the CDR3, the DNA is TGTGCCAGCAGCCCGGGACAGCTCCCTAACGAGCAGTACTTC.

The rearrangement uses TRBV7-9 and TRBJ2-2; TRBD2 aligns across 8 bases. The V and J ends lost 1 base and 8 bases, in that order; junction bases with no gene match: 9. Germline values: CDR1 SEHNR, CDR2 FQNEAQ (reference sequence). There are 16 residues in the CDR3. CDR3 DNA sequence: TGTGCCAGCAGCTTAGTTCCAGCGGGAGTTCTGGGGGAGCTGTTTTTT. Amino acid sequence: CASSLVPAGVLGELFF.

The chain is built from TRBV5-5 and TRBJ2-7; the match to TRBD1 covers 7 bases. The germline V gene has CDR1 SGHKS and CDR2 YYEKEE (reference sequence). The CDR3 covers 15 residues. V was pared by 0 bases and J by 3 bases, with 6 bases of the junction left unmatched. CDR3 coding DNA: TGTGCCAGCAGCTTGGGACAGGGAAGGTACTACGAGCAGTACTTC. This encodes CASSLGQGRYYEQYF.

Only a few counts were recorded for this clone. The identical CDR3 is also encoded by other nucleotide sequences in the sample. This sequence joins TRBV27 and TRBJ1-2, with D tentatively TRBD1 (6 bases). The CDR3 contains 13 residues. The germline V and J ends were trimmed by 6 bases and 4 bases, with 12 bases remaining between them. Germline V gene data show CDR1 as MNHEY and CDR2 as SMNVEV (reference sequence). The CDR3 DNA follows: TGTGCCAGCAGCCTTGGGGGCTCCTATGGCTACACCTTC. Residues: CASSLGGSYGYTF.

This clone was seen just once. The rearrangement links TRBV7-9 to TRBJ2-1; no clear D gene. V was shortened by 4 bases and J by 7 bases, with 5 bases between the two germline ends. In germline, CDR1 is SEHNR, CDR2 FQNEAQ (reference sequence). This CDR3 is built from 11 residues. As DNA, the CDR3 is TGTGCCAGCAGCTCTCTTAATGAGCAGTTCTTC. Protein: CASSSLNEQFF.

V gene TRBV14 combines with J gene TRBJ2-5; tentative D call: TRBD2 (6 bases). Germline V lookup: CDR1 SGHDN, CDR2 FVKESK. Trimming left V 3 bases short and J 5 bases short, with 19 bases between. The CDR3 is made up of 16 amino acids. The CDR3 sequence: CASSHLFAGRLETQYF. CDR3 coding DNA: TGTGCCAGCAGCCATCTTTTTGCGGGGAGGTTGGAGACCCAGTACTTC. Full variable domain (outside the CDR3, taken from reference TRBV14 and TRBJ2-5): EAGVTQFPSHSVIEKGQTVTLRCDPISGHDNLYWYRRVMGKEIKFLLHFVKESKQDESGMPNNRFLAERTGGTYSTLKVQPAELEDSGVYFCASSHLFAGRLETQYFGPGTRLLVL.

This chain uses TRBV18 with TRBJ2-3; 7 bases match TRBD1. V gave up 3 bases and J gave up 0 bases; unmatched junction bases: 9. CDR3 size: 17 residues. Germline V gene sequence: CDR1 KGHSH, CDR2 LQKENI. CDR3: CASSPKGQPFSTDTQYF. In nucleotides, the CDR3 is TGTGCCAGCTCACCGAAGGGACAGCCGTTTAGCACAGATACGCAGTATTTT.

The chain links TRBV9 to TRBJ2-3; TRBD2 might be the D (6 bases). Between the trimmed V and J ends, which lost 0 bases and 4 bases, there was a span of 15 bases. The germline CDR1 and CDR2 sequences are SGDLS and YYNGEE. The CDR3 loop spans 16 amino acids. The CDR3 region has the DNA TGTGCCAGCAGCGTAGGGGCGGGGATAGAGGCAGATACGCAGTATTTT. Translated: CASSVGAGIEADTQYF.

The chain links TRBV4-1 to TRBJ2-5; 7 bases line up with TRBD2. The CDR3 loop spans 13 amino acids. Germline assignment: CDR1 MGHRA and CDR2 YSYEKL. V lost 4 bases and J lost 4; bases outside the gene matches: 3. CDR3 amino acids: CASSLTSAETQYF. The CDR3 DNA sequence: TGCGCCAGCAGCCTAACTAGCGCAGAGACCCAGTACTTC.